The 6 T cell receptor beta chains presented below share a single source sample, sequenced in a study of blood T cell repertoires in COVID-19. Sequenced by immunoSEQ multiplex PCR; TCRdb stores in-frame clones only, minus some. The sample holds about 160,000 clones, 65% to 85% seen once. Sequencing was done on a sample of PBMCs or T cells enriched from blood (not recorded which). All receptors come from a woman between 40 and 50 years old with acute COVID-19.

This clone came up a few times. V usage is TRBV9 and J usage is TRBJ2-2, with D possibly matching TRBD2 (6 bases). V was clipped by 4 bases and J by 4 bases, with 14 bases between them. Germline V gene lookup returns CDR1 SGDLS and CDR2 YYNGEE. This CDR3 has 15 residues. The CDR3 bases are TGTGCCAGCAGCTTGGGGGGACTCATCACCGGGGAGCTGTTTTTT. As protein: CASSLGGLITGELFF.

This clone was detected ten times or more. V is TRBV9 and J is TRBJ1-2, with D possibly being TRBD1 (5 bases). The V gene's germline CDR1 is SGDLS and CDR2 YYNGEE. The length of the CDR3 is 13 residues. V gave up 3 bases and J gave up 1 base, with 7 bases separating them. The CDR3: CASSGGFNYGYTF. The CDR3 region has the DNA TGTGCCAGCAGCGGGGGCTTTAACTATGGCTACACCTTC.

The chain recombines TRBV2 with TRBJ1-2; 7 bases line up with TRBD1. The V segment lost 7 bases and the J segment 3 bases; nucleotides outside the gene matches: 5. The CDR3 has 13 residues. Germline V CDR1 and CDR2: SNHLY, FYNNEI. The CDR3 sequence is CASKSTGYYGYTF. In nucleotides, the CDR3 is TGTGCCAGCAAATCGACAGGGTACTATGGCTACACCTTC.

The chain uses TRBV11-2 and TRBJ1-2; D unresolved. Germline V gene sequence: CDR1 SGHAT, CDR2 FQNNGV. V lost 3 bases and J 8 bases, leaving 13 bases between the germline ends. The CDR3 consists of 13 residues. The CDR3 DNA is TGTGCCAGCAGCTTGGTGGGAGGAGAGGGCTACACCTTC. Amino acids: CASSLVGGEGYTF.

The chain uses TRBV23-1 and TRBJ1-2; weak D call: TRBD1 (6 bases). TRBV23-1 is an open reading frame, and its role is uncertain. Trimming removed 3 bases at V and 3 bases at J, with 17 bases between. The CDR3 contains 16 residues. CDR3 bases: TGCGCCAGCAGTCATGGGCAGGGGCCCGCTGACTATGGCTACACCTTC. Its protein product is CASSHGQGPADYGYTF.

This clone was detected only once. V gene TRBV5-6 combines with J gene TRBJ2-1, with D tentatively TRBD1 (6 bases). The germline gives CDR1 SGHDT, CDR2 YYEEEE. The CDR3 length is 16 residues. V was trimmed by 1 base and J by 5 bases, leaving 16 bases between them. For the CDR3, the DNA is TGTGCCAGCAGCTTGCCTGGGGGCCGAGCGCACAATGAGCAGTTCTTC. This gives the protein CASSLPGGRAHNEQFF.